These 30 T cell receptor beta chains were sequenced from one sample in a study of blood T cell repertoires in COVID-19. Sequenced by immunoSEQ multiplex PCR; TCRdb stores in-frame clones only, minus some. Seen here are some 270,000 clones, about 80% observed once, and the top ten hold 3.4%. The sample taken for sequencing was PBMCs or T cells enriched from blood (not recorded which). The receptors come from a man in his fifties who had recovered from COVID-19.

The V call is TRBV27, the J call TRBJ2-3; D may be TRBD1 (8 bases). V was cut by 0 bases and J by 6 bases, with 28 bases left in between. Germline loops: CDR1 MNHEY, CDR2 SMNVEV (reference sequence). The CDR3 runs 20 residues. CDR3 residues: CASSLSGGFSGTGGFDTQYF. DNA for the CDR3: TGTGCCAGCAGTTTATCGGGAGGGTTTTCTGGTACAGGGGGTTTCGATACGCAGTATTTT.

This chain joins TRBV7-6 and TRBJ2-3; the D gene is possibly TRBD2 (6 bases). The germline V and J ends were trimmed by 6 bases and 1 base, with 14 bases remaining between them. The CDR3 spans 15 residues. CDR1 and CDR2 (germline): SGHVS, FNYEAQ. The CDR3: CASSWSGVGTDTQYF. In DNA form, the CDR3 reads TGTGCCAGCAGTTGGTCGGGAGTCGGCACAGATACGCAGTATTTT.

J is TRBJ2-5 and V is TRBV29-1; 11 nucleotides agree with TRBD1. The CDR3 covers 14 residues. Trimming removed 7 bases from V and 4 bases from J; junction bases left unmatched: 8. Per germline, CDR1 SQVTM and CDR2 ANQGSEA. DNA of the CDR3: TGCAGCGCTGGTGGACAGGGGGCATCAGAGACCCAGTACTTC. Translation gives CSAGGQGASETQYF.

The genes are TRBV14 and TRBJ1-2, with D perhaps TRBD1 (6 bases). The CDR3 is made up of 14 amino acids. Germline V CDR1 and CDR2: SGHDN, FVKESK. The germline V and J ends were trimmed by 2 bases and 8 bases, with 15 bases remaining between them. CDR3 protein: CASSQLRTVSGYTF. Written as DNA, the CDR3 is TGTGCCAGCAGCCAACTGCGGACAGTCAGCGGCTACACCTTC. Full variable domain (remainder filled in from reference TRBV14 and TRBJ1-2): EAGVTQFPSHSVIEKGQTVTLRCDPISGHDNLYWYRRVMGKEIKFLLHFVKESKQDESGMPNNRFLAERTGGTYSTLKVQPAELEDSGVYFCASSQLRTVSGYTFGSGTRLTVV.

The chain uses TRBV9 and TRBJ1-2, with 7 nucleotides matching TRBD1. The ends lost 3 bases at V and 8 bases at J; junction bases unmatched: 4. Germline-derived CDR1 and CDR2 are SGDLS and YYNGEE. There are 12 residues in the CDR3. CDR3 nucleotides: TGTGCCAGCAGCGGACGGACAGGCGGCTACACCTTC. Translating it yields CASSGRTGGYTF. Full variable domain (rest looked up from reference TRBV9 and TRBJ1-2): DSGVTQTPKHLITATGQRVTLRCSPRSGDLSVYWYQQSLDQGLQFLIQYYNGEERAKGNILERFSAQQFPDLHSELNLSSLELGDSALYFCASSGRTGGYTFGSGTRLTVV.

In this sample, this clone turned up a few times. V is TRBV7-6 and J is TRBJ2-7; D perhaps matches TRBD2 (6 bases). Trimming left V 5 bases short and J 5 bases short, with 16 bases between. The length of the CDR3 is 14 residues. The germline V gene encodes CDR1 SGHVS and CDR2 FNYEAQ. CDR3 loop: CASSQGGRTNEQYF. The DNA of the CDR3 is TGTGCCAGCAGCCAAGGAGGGAGAACGAACGAGCAGTACTTC.

This sequence joins TRBV3-1 (or the pseudogene TRBV3-2) and TRBJ1-1, with 10 bases that match TRBD1. Germline V gene sequence: CDR1 LGHDT, CDR2 YNNKEL (reference sequence). The V segment lost 6 bases and the J segment 5 bases; nucleotides outside the gene matches: 3. The CDR3 is 13 residues long. The chain's CDR3 is CASRRTGGTEAFF. The CDR3 coding sequence is TGTGCCAGCAGACGGACAGGGGGTACTGAAGCTTTCTTT.

The chain has TRBV12-3 or TRBV12-4 and TRBJ2-7, with D possibly being TRBD1 (5 bases). Trimming stripped 6 bases from V and 3 bases from J, with 12 bases between. CDR3 length: 13 residues. The DNA of the CDR3 is TGTGCCAGCAGGACAGTAGGGAACTACGAGCAGTACTTC. Protein: CASRTVGNYEQYF.

J is TRBJ1-2 and V is TRBV28, with D uncertain. This CDR3 region has 13 residues. Germline values: CDR1 MDHEN, CDR2 SYDVKM. V was clipped by 5 bases and J by 2 bases, with 9 bases between them. The CDR3 loop reads CASSGDPNYGYTF. In DNA form, the CDR3 reads TGTGCCAGCAGTGGAGATCCGAACTATGGCTACACCTTC.

The V gene is TRBV25-1, the J gene TRBJ1-5; 12 bases line up with TRBD1. The V gene's germline CDR1 is MGHDK and CDR2 SYGVNS. V shed 5 bases, J shed 5 bases, and the junction held 4 bases outside the gene matches. The CDR3 totals 15 residues. Written as DNA, the CDR3 is TGTGCCAGCAGTAAGGGACAGGGGGCGGATCAGCCCCAGCATTTT. It translates to CASSKGQGADQPQHF.

V usage is TRBV5-1 and J usage is TRBJ1-1, with 9 bases matching TRBD1. From germline, CDR1 is SGHRS and CDR2 YFSETQ. Trimming removed 2 bases from V and 7 bases from J; junction bases left unmatched: 6. CDR3 length equals 14 residues. CDR3 region: CASSFLQGANEAFF. For the CDR3, the DNA is TGCGCCAGCAGCTTTTTACAGGGGGCAAATGAAGCTTTCTTT.

This sequence joins TRBV11-3 and TRBJ1-1; D possibly corresponds to TRBD1 (5 bases). Per germline, CDR1 SGHNT and CDR2 YENEEA. Trimming removed 4 bases from V and 3 bases from J, with 6 bases in between. The CDR3 totals 12 residues. The CDR3 spells CASSSRDTEAFF. The CDR3 nucleotides read TGTGCCAGCAGCTCCAGGGACACTGAAGCTTTCTTT.

The chain links TRBV9 to TRBJ1-1, with 7 nucleotides matching TRBD1. V lost 0 bases, J lost 1 base, and 3 bases stayed unmatched. The germline CDR1 and CDR2 sequences are SGDLS and YYNGEE. The CDR3 is 15 amino acids. The DNA of the CDR3 is TGTGCCAGCAGCGTAGCCGGACAGGCGAACACTGAAGCTTTCTTT. Encoded protein: CASSVAGQANTEAFF.

The gene calls are TRBV5-1 and TRBJ2-3; D remains unclear. The CDR3 loop spans 14 amino acids. The V gene's germline CDR1 is SGHRS and CDR2 YFSETQ. Trimming pared 0 bases from V and 2 bases from J, leaving 7 bases between. The CDR3 reads CASSLVLATDTQYF. The DNA for the CDR3 is TGCGCCAGCAGCTTGGTGCTGGCCACAGATACGCAGTATTTT.

The J gene is TRBJ2-1, the V gene TRBV4-2; 9 nucleotides line up with TRBD1. Trimming cost V 0 bases and J 10 bases; bases outside gene matches: 13. The germline gives CDR1 LGHNA, CDR2 YNFKEQ. This CDR3 comprises 17 residues. CDR3 loop: CASSQDARDRALQEQFF. CDR3 DNA sequence: TGTGCCAGCAGCCAAGATGCGCGGGACAGGGCCTTACAAGAGCAGTTCTTC.

The V call is TRBV4-3, the J call TRBJ1-3, with a tentative D call TRBD1 (5 bases). The V gene's germline CDR1 is LGHNA and CDR2 YSLEER. Between the trimmed V and J ends, which lost 4 bases and 4 bases, there was a span of 11 bases. The CDR3 has 14 amino acids. CDR3 region: CASSLTVGGNTIYF. The CDR3 DNA sequence: TGCGCCAGCAGCCTGACAGTAGGCGGAAACACCATATATTTT.

This clone occurred once. V usage is TRBV12-3 or TRBV12-4 and J usage is TRBJ1-5; maybe TRBD1 (5 bases). This CDR3 spans 13 amino acids. Trimming took 4 bases from V and 7 from J, leaving 11 bases between them. The CDR3 spells CASSYRITQPQHF. CDR3 bases: TGTGCCAGCAGTTACAGGATTACACAGCCCCAGCATTTT.

V usage is TRBV9 and J usage is TRBJ1-3, with D tentatively TRBD1 (6 bases). Trimming left V 1 base short and J 4 bases short, with 6 bases between. Germline CDR1 and CDR2: SGDLS and YYNGEE. The CDR3 loop spans 13 amino acids. The CDR3 bases are TGTGCCAGCAGCGTAACAGGGGGAAACACCATATATTTT. Translated, it gives CASSVTGGNTIYF.

This rearrangement joins TRBV7-6 to TRBJ2-2; 11 bases agree with TRBD2. J lost 3 bases, V lost 0 bases, and 9 bases had no gene match. Per germline, CDR1 SGHVS and CDR2 FNYEAQ. This CDR3 is built from 19 residues. Here the CDR3 DNA reads TGTGCCAGCAGCTTAGCCGGGACTAGCGGAAGAGGGGACACCGGGGAGCTGTTTTTT. This translates into CASSLAGTSGRGDTGELFF.

CDR3 coding DNA: TGTGCCACCAGTCTTACAGGGGGCCTAGAGACCCAGTACTTC. Amino acids: CATSLTGGLETQYF. V gene TRBV24-1 combines with J gene TRBJ2-5; 9 bases match TRBD1. Per the germline V gene, CDR1 is KGHDR and CDR2 is SFDVKD. V lost 6 bases and J lost 4; bases outside the gene matches: 5. The CDR3 consists of 14 residues.

The gene calls are TRBV3-1 (or the pseudogene TRBV3-2) and TRBJ1-1, with D perhaps matching TRBD1 (6 bases). Trimming left V 4 bases short and J 11 bases short, with 32 bases between. Germline assignment: CDR1 LGHDT and CDR2 YNNKEL (reference sequence). The length of the CDR3 is 18 residues. CDR3 loop: CASSLTSSGFLASGAAFF. CDR3 DNA: TGTGCCAGCAGCCTCACTTCAAGTGGCTTTCTGGCTTCAGGGGCCGCTTTCTTT.

This chain connects TRBV5-5 to TRBJ2-2; tentative D call: TRBD2 (5 bases). The CDR3 has 17 amino acids. V was cut by 1 base and J by 1 base, with 14 bases left in between. CDR1 and CDR2 (germline): SGHKS, YYEKEE (reference sequence). CDR3 nucleotide sequence: TGTGCCAGCAGCTTGAGTGGGAGCCCCCTGAACACCGGGGAGCTGTTTTTT. Translated: CASSLSGSPLNTGELFF.

This chain connects TRBV2 to TRBJ2-5; 7 bases are shared with TRBD2. The CDR3 length is 15 residues. Germline V gives CDR1 SNHLY, CDR2 FYNNEI. V shed 3 bases, J shed 3 bases, and the junction held 7 bases outside the gene matches. CDR3 nucleotide sequence: TGTGCCAGCAGTGACCCCCGTACTAGCGAAGAGACCCAGTACTTC. Its protein is CASSDPRTSEETQYF.

The genes are TRBV28 and TRBJ2-2; 7 bases line up with TRBD1. The CDR3 sequence is 16 residues long. The trim removed 6 bases at V and 4 bases at J, leaving 11 bases unmatched. Germline CDR1 reads MDHEN; CDR2 reads SYDVKM. CDR3 sequence (DNA): TGTGCCAGCAGGCATTCCAGGGGGTTACGCACCGGGGAGCTGTTTTTT. This gives the protein CASRHSRGLRTGELFF. The full variable domain, with the rest looked up from reference TRBV28 and TRBJ2-2, is DVKVTQSSRYLVKRTGEKVFLECVQDMDHENMFWYRQDPGLGLRLIYFSYDVKMKEKGDIPEGYSVSREKKERFSLILESASTNQTSMYLCASRHSRGLRTGELFFGEGSRLTVL.

The V gene is TRBV27, the J gene TRBJ2-1, with D possibly matching TRBD1 (5 bases). This CDR3 is 13 amino acids long. Germline values: CDR1 MNHEY, CDR2 SMNVEV (reference sequence). V was shortened by 3 bases and J by 7 bases, with 10 bases between the two germline ends. The CDR3 region has the DNA TGTGCCAGCAGTTTTCAGGACAAGAATGAGCAGTTCTTC. This encodes CASSFQDKNEQFF.

This rearrangement joins TRBV7-2 to TRBJ2-3; tentatively, D is TRBD1 (5 bases). Germline V lookup: CDR1 SGHTA, CDR2 FQGNSA. This CDR3 contains 15 residues. V lost 1 base and J lost 0, with 8 bases in between. The CDR3 DNA is TGTGCCAGCAGCTTAGTGTCAGGGAGCACAGATACGCAGTATTTT. As protein: CASSLVSGSTDTQYF.

V usage is TRBV4-1 and J usage is TRBJ2-7, with D possibly TRBD2 on 5 matching bases. Trimming pared 1 base from V and 2 bases from J, leaving 9 bases between. This CDR3 is built from 14 residues. From germline, CDR1 is MGHRA and CDR2 YSYEKL. The CDR3 protein is CASSQGSGTYEQYF. CDR3 sequence (DNA): TGCGCCAGCAGCCAAGGGTCCGGGACCTACGAGCAGTACTTC.

This chain links TRBV5-1 with TRBJ2-7; D unclear. Per germline, CDR1 SGHRS and CDR2 YFSETQ. This CDR3 has 13 amino acids. Trimming left V 4 bases short and J 0 bases short, with 8 bases between. For the CDR3, the DNA is TGCGCCAGCAGCACGGTAAGCTCCTACGAGCAGTACTTC. As protein: CASSTVSSYEQYF.

This clone occurred once. This chain links TRBV19 with TRBJ1-5, with D perhaps TRBD1 (6 bases). V was clipped by 3 bases and J by 4 bases, with 10 bases between them. In germline, CDR1 is LNHDA, CDR2 SQIVND (reference sequence). CDR3 length: 14 amino acids. CDR3 region: CASSIGQRNQPQHF. Written as DNA, the CDR3 is TGTGCCAGTAGTATTGGACAGAGAAATCAGCCCCAGCATTTT.

The CDR3: CASSGAGSGANVLTF. For the CDR3, the DNA is TGTGCCAGCTCAGGGGCCGGCTCTGGGGCCAACGTCCTGACTTTC. The chain combines TRBV18 with TRBJ2-6, with D perhaps matching TRBD1 (5 bases). V lost 5 bases, J lost 0 bases, and 8 bases lay in between. CDR1 is KGHSH and CDR2 is LQKENI in the germline V gene. The CDR3 length is 15 residues.